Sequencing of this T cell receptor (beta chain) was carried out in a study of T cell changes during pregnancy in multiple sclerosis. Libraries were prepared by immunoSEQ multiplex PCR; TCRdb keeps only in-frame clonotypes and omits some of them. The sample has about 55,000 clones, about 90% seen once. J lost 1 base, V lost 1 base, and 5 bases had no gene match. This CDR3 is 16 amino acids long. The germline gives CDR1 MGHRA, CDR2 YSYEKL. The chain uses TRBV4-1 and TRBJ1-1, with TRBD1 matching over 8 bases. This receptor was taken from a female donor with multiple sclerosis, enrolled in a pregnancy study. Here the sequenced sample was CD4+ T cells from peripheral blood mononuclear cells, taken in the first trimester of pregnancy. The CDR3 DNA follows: TGCGCCAGCAGCCAAGGCTCAGGGGGCTGGAACACTGAAGCTTTCTTT. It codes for CASSQGSGGWNTEAFF.